A single sample gave rise to the 2 T cell receptor beta chains below, sequenced in a study of blood T cell repertoires in COVID-19. Clones were read by immunoSEQ multiplex PCR, and TCRdb kept only the in-frame ones, dropping some. The repertoire holds more than 95,000 clones, with around 89% as singletons. Sequencing was done on a sample of peripheral blood. These receptors came from a man in his fifties with acute or convalescent COVID-19.

The chain combines TRBV30 with TRBJ1-6, with 7 positions matching TRBD1. CDR1 GTSNPN and CDR2 SVGIG come from the germline V gene (reference sequence). V was clipped by 2 bases and J by 7 bases; unmatched bases: 2. The CDR3 is 13 residues long. The CDR3 spells CAWSPTGNSPLHF. CDR3 in DNA: TGTGCCTGGAGTCCGACAGGGAATTCACCCCTCCACTTT. Together with reference TRBV30 and TRBJ1-6, the CDR3 gives the full variable domain: SQTIHQWPATLVQPVGSPLSLECTVEGTSNPNLYWYRQAAGRGLQLLFYSVGIGQISSEVPQNLSASRPQDRQFILSSKKLLLSDSGFYLCAWSPTGNSPLHFGNGTRLTVT.

The rearrangement uses TRBV21-1 and TRBJ1-3; the listed D gene, TRBD1, was not tested against the DNA. TRBV21-1 is reported as a pseudogene. The CDR3 runs 14 residues. The CDR3 nucleotides are TGTGCCAGGACTGCGGACAGGGAAGGAGACACCATATATTTT. As protein: CARTADREGDTIYF.